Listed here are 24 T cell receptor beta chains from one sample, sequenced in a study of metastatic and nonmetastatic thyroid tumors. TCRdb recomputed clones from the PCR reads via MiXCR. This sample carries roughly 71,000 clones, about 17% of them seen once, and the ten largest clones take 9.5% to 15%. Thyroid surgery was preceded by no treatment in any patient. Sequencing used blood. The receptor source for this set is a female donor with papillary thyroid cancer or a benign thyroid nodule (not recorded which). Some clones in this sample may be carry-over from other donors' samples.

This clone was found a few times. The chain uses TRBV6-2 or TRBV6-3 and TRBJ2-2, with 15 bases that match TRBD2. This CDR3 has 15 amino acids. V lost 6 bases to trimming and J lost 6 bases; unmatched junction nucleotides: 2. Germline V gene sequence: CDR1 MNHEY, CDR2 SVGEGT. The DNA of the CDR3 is TGTGCCAGCAGCGGGACTAGCGGGAGGTCCGGGGAGCTGTTTTTT. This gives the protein CASSGTSGRSGELFF.

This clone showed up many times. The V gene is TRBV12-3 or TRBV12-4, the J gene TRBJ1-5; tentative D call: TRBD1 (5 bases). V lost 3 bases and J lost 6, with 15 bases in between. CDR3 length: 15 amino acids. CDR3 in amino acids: CASSLGRVRSQPQHF. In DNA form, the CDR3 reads TGTGCCAGCAGTTTGGGCAGGGTGAGATCTCAGCCCCAGCATTTT.

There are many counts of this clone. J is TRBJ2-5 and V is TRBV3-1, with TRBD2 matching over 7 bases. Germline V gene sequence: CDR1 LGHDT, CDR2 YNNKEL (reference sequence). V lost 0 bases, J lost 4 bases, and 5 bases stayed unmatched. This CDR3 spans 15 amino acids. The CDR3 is CASSQEAGGGETQYF. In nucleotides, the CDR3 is TGTGCCAGCAGCCAAGAGGCCGGCGGGGGAGAGACCCAGTACTTC.

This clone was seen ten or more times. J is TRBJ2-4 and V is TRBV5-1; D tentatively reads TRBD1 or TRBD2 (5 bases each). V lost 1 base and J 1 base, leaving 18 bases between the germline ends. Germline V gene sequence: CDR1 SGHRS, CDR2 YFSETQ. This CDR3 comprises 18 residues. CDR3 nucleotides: TGCGCCAGCAGCTTGTCGGGACGATTCCTCTTTGCCAAAAACATTCAGTACTTC. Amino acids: CASSLSGRFLFAKNIQYF.

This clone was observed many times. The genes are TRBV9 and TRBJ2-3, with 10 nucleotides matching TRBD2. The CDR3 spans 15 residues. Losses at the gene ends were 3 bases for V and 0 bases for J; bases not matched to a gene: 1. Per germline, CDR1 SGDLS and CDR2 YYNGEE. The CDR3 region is CASSATSGSTDTQYF. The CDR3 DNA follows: TGTGCCAGCAGCGCGACTAGCGGGAGCACAGATACGCAGTATTTT.

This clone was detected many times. In DNA form, the CDR3 reads TGTGCCAGCAGTGAAAGGGAAACCATAGTGGAATCCTACGAGCAGTACTTC. This gives the protein CASSERETIVESYEQYF. The chain couples TRBV2 to TRBJ2-7; no clear D. Germline assignment: CDR1 SNHLY and CDR2 FYNNEI. V was clipped by 2 bases and J by 1 base, with 18 bases between them. The CDR3 contains 17 residues.

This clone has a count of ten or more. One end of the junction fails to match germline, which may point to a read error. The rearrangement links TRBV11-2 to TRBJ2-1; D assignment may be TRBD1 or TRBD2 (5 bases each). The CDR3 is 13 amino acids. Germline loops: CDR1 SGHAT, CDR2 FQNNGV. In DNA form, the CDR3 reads TGTGCCAGCAGCTACACCTACCGGGACCCGCGGGTCTTC. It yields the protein CASSYTYRDPRVF.

The CDR3 here is CASSIGGQGAPLHF. Here the CDR3 DNA reads TGTGCCAGTAGTATAGGAGGACAGGGAGCACCCCTCCACTTT. J is TRBJ1-6 and V is TRBV19; 8 bases line up with TRBD1. CDR1 and CDR2 (germline): LNHDA, SQIVND (reference sequence). V lost 1 base to trimming and J lost 11 bases; unmatched junction nucleotides: 4. The CDR3 is 14 residues long.

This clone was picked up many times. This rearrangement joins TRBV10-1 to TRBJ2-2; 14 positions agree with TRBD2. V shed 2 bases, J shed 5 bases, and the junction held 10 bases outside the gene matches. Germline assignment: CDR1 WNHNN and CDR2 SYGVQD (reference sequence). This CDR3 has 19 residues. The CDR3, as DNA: TGCGCCAGCAGTGAGAGGCCCGGGACTAGCGGGAGTGGGACCGGGGAGCTGTTTTTT. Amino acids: CASSERPGTSGSGTGELFF.

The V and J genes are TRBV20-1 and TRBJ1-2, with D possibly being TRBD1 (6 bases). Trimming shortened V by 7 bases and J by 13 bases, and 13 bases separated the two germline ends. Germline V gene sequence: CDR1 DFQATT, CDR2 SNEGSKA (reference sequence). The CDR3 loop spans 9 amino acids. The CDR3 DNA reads TGCAGTGGAAAGGGGGACGGCACCTTC. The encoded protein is CSGKGDGTF.

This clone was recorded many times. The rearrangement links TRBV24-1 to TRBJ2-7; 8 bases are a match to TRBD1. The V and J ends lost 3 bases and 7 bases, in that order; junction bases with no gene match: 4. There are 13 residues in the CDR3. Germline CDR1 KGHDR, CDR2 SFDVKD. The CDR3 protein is CATSDGQGWEQYF. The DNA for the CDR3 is TGTGCCACCAGTGATGGACAGGGCTGGGAGCAGTACTTC.

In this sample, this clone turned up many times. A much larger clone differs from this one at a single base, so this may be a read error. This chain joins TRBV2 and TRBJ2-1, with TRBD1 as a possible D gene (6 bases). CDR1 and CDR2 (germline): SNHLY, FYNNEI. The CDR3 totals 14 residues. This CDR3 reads CASSEALQGQEQFF. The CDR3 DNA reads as TGTGCCAGCAGCGAAGCTTTACAGGGTCAAGAGCAGTTCTTC.

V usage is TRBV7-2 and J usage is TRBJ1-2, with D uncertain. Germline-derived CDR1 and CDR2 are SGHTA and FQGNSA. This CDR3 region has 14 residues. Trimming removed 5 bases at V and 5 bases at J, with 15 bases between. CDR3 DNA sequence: TGTGCCAGCAGCCCCTTTGGGAAAGGGTATGGCTACACCTTC. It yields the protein CASSPFGKGYGYTF.

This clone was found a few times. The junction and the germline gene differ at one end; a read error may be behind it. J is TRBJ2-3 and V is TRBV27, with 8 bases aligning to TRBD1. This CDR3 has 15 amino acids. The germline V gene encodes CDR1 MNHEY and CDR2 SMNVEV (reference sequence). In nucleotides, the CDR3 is TGTGCCTGCAGTTTAAGGACAGGGCGCACAGATACGCAGTATTTT. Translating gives CACSLRTGRTDTQYF.

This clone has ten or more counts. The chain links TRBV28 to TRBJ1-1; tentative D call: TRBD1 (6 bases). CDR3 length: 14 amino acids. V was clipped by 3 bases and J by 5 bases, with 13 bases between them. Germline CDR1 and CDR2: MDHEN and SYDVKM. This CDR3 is CASSLRGAGTEAFF. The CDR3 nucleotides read TGTGCCAGCAGTTTGCGGGGGGCCGGAACTGAAGCTTTCTTT.

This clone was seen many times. For the CDR3, the DNA is TGTGCTAGTGGTTCGATACTCGGACAGGGGGCCTACGAGCAGTACTTC. This encodes CASGSILGQGAYEQYF. The genes are TRBV12-5 and TRBJ2-7; 10 bases align to TRBD1. The CDR3 is made up of 16 amino acids. In germline, CDR1 is LGHNT, CDR2 FRNRAP. The junction had 8 bases not matched to a gene; V was cut back by 4 bases and J by 2 bases. Complete variable domain (other parts from reference TRBV12-5 and TRBJ2-7): DARVTQTPRHKVTEMGQEVTMRCQPILGHNTVFWYRQTMMQGLELLAYFRNRAPLDDSGMPKDRFSAEMPDATLATLKIQPSEPRDSAVYFCASGSILGQGAYEQYFGPGTRLTVT.

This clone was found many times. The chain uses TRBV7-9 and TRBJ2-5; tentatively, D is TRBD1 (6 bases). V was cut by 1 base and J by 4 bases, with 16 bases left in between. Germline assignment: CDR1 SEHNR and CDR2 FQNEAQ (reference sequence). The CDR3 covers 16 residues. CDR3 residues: CASSLGTDRWRETQYF. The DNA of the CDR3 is TGTGCCAGCAGCTTAGGGACAGACCGCTGGAGAGAGACCCAGTACTTC.

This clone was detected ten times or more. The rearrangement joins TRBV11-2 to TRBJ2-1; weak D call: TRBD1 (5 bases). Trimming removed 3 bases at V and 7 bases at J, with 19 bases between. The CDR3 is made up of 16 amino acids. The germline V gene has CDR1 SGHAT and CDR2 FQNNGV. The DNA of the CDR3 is TGTGCCAGCAGCTTGCTGGTTGTGTGGCAGGGTAATGAGCAGTTCTTC. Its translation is CASSLLVVWQGNEQFF.

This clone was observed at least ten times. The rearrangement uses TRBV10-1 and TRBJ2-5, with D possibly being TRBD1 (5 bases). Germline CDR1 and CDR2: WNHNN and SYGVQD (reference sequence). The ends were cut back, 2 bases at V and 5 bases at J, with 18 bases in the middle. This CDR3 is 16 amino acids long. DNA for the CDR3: TGCGCCAGCAGTGAGACCATCGGAGCGTCAGGGGAGACCCAGTACTTC. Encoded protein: CASSETIGASGETQYF.

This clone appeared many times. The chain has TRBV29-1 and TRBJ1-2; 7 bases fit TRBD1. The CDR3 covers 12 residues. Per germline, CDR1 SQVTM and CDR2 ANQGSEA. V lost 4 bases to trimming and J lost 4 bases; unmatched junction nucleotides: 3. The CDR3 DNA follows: TGCAGCGTTGGACAGGGAGGCTATGGCTACACCTTC. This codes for CSVGQGGYGYTF.

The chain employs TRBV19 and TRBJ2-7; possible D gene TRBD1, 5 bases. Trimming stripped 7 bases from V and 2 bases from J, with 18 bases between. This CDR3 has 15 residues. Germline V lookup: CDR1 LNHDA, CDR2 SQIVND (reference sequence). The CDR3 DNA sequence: TGTGCCAGTACCCTACAGGTCGGAGCAGCCTACGAGCAGTACTTC. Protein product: CASTLQVGAAYEQYF.

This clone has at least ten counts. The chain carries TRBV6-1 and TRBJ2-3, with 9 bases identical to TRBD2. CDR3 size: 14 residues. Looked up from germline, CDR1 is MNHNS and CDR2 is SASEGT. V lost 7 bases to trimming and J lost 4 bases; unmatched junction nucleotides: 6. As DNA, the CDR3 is TGTGCCAGCAATGCGGGAGGGGGGCCAGATACGCAGTATTTT. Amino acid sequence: CASNAGGGPDTQYF.

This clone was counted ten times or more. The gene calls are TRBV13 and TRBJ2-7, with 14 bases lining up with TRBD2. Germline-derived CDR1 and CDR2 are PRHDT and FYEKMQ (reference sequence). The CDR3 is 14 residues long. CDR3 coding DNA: TGTGCTTCGGGGGGGACTAGCGGGAGAACCAAGCAGTACTTC. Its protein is CASGGTSGRTKQYF.

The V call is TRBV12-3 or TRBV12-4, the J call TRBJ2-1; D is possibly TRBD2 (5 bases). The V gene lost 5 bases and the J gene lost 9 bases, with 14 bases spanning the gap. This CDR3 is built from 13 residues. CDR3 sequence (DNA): TGTGCCAGCAGTCGTCTTTCTGCGGGTGAGCAGTTCTTC. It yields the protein CASSRLSAGEQFF.